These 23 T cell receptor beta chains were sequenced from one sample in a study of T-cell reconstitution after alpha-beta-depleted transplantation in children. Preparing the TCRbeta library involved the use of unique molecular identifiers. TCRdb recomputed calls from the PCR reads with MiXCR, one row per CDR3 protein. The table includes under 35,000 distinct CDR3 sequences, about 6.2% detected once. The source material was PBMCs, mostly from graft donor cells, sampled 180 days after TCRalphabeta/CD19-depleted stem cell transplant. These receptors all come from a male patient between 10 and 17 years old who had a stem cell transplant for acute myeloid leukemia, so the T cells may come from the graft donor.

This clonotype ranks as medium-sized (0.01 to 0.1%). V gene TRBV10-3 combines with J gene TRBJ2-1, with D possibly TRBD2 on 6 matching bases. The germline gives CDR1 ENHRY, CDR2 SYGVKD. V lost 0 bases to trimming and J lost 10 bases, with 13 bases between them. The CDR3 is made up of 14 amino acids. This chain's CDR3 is CAISESGLQGEQFF. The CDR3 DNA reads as TGTGCCATCAGTGAGTCGGGACTCCAAGGGGAGCAGTTCTTC.

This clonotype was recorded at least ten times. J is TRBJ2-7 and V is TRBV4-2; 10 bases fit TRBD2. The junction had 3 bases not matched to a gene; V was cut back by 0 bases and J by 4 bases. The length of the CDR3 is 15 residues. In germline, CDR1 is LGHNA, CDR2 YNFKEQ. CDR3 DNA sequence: TGTGCCAGCAGCCAAGATCTAGCGGGAGAATACGAGCAGTACTTC. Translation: CASSQDLAGEYEQYF.

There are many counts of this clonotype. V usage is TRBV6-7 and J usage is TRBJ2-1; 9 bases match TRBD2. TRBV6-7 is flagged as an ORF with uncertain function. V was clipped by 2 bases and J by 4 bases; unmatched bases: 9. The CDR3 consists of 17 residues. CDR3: CASSYRASGTPYNEQFF. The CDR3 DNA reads TGTGCCAGCAGTTACCGGGCTAGCGGGACCCCTTACAATGAGCAGTTCTTC.

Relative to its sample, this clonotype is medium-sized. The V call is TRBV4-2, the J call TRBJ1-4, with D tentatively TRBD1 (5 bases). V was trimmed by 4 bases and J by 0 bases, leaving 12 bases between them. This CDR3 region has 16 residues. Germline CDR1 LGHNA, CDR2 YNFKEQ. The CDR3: CASSRDSPATNEKLFF. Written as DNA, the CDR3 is TGTGCCAGCAGCCGGGACTCACCTGCAACTAATGAAAAACTGTTTTTT.

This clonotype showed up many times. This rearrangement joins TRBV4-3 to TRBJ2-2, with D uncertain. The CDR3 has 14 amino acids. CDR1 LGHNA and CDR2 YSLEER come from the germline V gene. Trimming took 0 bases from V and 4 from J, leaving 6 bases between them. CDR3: CASSQDGLTGELFF. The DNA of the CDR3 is TGCGCCAGCAGCCAAGATGGGCTCACCGGGGAGCTGTTTTTT.

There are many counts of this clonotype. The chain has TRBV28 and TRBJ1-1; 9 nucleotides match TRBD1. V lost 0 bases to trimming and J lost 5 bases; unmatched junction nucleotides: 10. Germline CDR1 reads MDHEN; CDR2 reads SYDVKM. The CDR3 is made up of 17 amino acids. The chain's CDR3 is CASSLWRVETGGTEAFF. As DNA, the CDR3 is TGTGCCAGCAGTTTATGGAGGGTTGAGACAGGGGGGACTGAAGCTTTCTTT.

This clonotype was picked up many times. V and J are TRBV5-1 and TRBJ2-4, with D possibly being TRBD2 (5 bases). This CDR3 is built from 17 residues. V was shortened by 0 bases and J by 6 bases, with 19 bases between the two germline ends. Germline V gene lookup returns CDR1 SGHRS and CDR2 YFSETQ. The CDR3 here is CASSLDGRGGSGNIQYF. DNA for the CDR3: TGCGCCAGCAGCTTGGACGGACGAGGAGGATCGGGAAACATTCAGTACTTC.

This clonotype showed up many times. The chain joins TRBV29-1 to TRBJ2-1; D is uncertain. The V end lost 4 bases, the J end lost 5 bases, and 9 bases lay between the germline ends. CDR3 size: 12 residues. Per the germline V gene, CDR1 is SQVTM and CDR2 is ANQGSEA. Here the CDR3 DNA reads TGCAGCGTTGGGTCTTGGGACAATGAGCAGTTCTTC. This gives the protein CSVGSWDNEQFF.

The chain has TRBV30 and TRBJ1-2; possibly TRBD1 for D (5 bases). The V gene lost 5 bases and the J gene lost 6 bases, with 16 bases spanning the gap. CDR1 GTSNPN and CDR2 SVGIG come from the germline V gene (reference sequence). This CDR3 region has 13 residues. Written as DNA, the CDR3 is TGTGCCTGGGCCCCCGGGACCGGGGATGGCTACACCTTC. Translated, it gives CAWAPGTGDGYTF. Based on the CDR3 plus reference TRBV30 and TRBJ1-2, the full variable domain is SQTIHQWPATLVQPVGSPLSLECTVEGTSNPNLYWYRQAAGRGLQLLFYSVGIGQISSEVPQNLSASRPQDRQFILSSKKLLLSDSGFYLCAWAPGTGDGYTFGSGTRLTVV.

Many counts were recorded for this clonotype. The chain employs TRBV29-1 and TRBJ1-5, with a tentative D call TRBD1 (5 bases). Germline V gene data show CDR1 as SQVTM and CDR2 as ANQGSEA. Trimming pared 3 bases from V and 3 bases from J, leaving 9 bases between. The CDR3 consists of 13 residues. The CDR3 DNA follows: TGCAGCGTTGATGGAGGGGTCAATCAGCCCCAGCATTTT. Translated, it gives CSVDGGVNQPQHF.

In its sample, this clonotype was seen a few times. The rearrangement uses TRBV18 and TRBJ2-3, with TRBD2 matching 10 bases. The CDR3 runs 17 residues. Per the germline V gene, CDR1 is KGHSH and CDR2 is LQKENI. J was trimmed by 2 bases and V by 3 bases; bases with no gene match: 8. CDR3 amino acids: CASSPYLAGAATDTQYF. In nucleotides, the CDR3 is TGTGCCAGCTCACCTTACCTAGCGGGAGCGGCCACAGATACGCAGTATTTT.

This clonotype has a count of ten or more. In nucleotides, the CDR3 is TGTGCCACCAGCAGAGGGAGGCCTGGGAACACTGAAGCTTTCTTT. Translated, it gives CATSRGRPGNTEAFF. The V gene is TRBV15, the J gene TRBJ1-1, with D uncertain. CDR3 length: 15 residues. Looked up from germline, CDR1 is LNHNV and CDR2 is YYDKDF (reference sequence). V was pared by 1 base and J by 1 base, with 10 bases between.

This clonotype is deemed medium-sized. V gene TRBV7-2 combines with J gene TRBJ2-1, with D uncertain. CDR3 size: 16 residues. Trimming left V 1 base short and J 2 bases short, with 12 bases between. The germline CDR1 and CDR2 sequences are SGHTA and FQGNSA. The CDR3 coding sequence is TGTGCCAGCAGCTTAGGACTCTCAGGCCCCTACAATGAGCAGTTCTTC. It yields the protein CASSLGLSGPYNEQFF.

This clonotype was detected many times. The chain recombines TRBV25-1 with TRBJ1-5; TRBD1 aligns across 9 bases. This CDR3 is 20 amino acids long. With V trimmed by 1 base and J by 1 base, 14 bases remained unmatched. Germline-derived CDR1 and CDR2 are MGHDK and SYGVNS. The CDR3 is CASSESTDRGPIWSNQPQHF. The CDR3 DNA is TGTGCCAGCAGTGAATCTACGGACAGGGGTCCCATTTGGAGCAATCAGCCCCAGCATTTT.

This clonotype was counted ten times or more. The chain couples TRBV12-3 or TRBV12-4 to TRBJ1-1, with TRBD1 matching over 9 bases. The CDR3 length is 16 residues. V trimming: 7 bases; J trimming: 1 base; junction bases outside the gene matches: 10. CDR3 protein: CASIITGGERNTEAFF. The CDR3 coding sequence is TGTGCCAGCATAATTACAGGGGGCGAGAGGAACACTGAAGCTTTCTTT.

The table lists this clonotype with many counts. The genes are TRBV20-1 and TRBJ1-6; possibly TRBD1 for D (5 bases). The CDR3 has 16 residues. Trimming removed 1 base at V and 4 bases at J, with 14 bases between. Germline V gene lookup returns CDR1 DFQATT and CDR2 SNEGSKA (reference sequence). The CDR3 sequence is CSARGGRENYNSPLHF. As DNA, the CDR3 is TGCAGTGCTAGAGGCGGCAGGGAAAATTATAATTCACCCCTCCACTTT.

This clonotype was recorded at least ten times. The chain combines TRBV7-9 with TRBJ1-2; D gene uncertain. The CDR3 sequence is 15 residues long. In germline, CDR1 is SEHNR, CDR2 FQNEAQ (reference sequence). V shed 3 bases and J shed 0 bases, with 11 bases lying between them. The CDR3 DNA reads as TGTGCCAGCAGCTTCCTGAATCTAGCTAACTATGGCTACACCTTC. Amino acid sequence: CASSFLNLANYGYTF.

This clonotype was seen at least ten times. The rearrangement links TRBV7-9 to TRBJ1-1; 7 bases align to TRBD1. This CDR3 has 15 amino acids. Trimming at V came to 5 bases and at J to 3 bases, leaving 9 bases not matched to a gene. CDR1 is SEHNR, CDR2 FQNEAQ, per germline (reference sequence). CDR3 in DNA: TGTGCCAGCAGCGCTGCGGGACAGTTGGACACTGAAGCTTTCTTT. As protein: CASSAAGQLDTEAFF. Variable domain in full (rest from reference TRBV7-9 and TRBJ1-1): DTGVSQNPRHKITKRGQNVTFRCDPISEHNRLYWYRQTLGQGPEFLTYFQNEAQLEKSRLLSDRFSAERPKGSFSTLEIQRTEQGDSAMYLCASSAAGQLDTEAFFGQGTRLTVV.

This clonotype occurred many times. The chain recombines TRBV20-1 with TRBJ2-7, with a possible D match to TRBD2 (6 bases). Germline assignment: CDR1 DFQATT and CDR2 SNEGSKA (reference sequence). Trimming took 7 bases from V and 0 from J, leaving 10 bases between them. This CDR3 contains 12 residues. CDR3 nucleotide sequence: TGCAGTGGAGCGGGTCACTCCTACGAGCAGTACTTC. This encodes CSGAGHSYEQYF.

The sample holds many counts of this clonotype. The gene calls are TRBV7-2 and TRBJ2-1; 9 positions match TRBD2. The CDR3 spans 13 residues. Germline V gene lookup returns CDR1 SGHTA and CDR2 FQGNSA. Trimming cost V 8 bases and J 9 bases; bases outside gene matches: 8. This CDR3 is CASLAGHFGEQFF. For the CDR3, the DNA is TGTGCCAGCCTAGCGGGACATTTCGGTGAGCAGTTCTTC.

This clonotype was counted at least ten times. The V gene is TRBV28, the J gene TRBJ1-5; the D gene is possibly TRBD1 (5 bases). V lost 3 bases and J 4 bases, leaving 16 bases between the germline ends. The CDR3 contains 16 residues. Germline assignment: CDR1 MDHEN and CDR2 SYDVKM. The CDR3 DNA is TGTGCCAGCAGTTTTAGGCCGGGGACGGGGAATCAGCCCCAGCATTTT. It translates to CASSFRPGTGNQPQHF.

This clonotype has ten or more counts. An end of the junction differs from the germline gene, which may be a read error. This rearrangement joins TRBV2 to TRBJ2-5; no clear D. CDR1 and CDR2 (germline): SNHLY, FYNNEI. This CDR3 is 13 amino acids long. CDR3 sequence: CPSSGRMAETQYF. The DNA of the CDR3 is TGTCCCAGCAGTGGTAGAATGGCAGAGACCCAGTACTTC.

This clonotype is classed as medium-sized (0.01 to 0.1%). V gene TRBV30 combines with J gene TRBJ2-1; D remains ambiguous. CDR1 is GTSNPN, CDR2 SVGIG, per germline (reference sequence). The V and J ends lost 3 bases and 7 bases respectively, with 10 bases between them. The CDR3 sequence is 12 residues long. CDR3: CAWRMTWNEQFF. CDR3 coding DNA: TGTGCCTGGAGGATGACTTGGAATGAGCAGTTCTTC.